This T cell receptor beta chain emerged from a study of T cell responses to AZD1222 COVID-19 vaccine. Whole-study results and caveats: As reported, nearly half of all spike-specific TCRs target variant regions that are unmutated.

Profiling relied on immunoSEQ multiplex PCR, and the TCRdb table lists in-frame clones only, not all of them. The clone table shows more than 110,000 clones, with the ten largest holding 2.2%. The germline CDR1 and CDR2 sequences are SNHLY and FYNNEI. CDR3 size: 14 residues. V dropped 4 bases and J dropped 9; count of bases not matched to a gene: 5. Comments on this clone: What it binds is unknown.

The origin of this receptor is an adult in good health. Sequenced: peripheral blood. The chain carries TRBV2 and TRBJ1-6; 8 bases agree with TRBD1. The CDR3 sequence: CASSVDRVGSPLHF. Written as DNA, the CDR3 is TGTGCCAGCAGTGTGGACAGGGTGGGTTCACCCCTCCACTTT. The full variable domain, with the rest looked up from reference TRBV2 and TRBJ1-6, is EPEVTQTPSHQVTQMGQEVILRCVPISNHLYFYWYRQILGQKVEFLVSFYNNEISEKSEIFDDQFSVERPDGSNFTLKIRSTKLEDSAMYFCASSVDRVGSPLHFGNGTRLTVT.